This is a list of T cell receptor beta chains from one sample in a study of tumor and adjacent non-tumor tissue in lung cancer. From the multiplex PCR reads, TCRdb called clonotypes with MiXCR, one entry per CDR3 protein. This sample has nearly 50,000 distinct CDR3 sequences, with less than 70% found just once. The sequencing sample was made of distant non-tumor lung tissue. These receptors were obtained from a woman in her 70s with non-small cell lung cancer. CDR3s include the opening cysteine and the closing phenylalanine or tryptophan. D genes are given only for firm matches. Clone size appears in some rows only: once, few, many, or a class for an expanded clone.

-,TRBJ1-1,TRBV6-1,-,CASSQRDIEAFF,TGTGCCAGCAGCCAAAGGGACATTGAAGCCTTCTTT
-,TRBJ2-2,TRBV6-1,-,CANSGRGAVNTGGLFF,TGTGCCAACAGTGGGCGAGGAGCGGTGAACACCGGGGGGCTGTTTTTT
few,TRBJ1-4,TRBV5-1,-,CASSLGQAGEKLFF,TGCGCCAGCAGCTTGGGGCAGGCCGGCGAAAAACTGTTTTTT
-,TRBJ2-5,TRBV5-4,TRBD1,CTSSHRDSYQESQYF,TGTACCAGCAGCCACCGGGACAGCTACCAAGAGTCCCAGTACTTC
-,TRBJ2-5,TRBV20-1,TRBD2,CSARDPTGGQETQYF,TGCAGTGCTAGAGATCCAACGGGAGGACAAGAGACCCAGTACTTC
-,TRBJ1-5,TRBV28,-,CFSTLIQGNQPQHF,TGTTTCAGCACCTTAATTCAGGGCAATCAGCCCCAGCATTTT
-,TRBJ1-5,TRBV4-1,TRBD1,CASSHADREGQPQHF,TGCGCCAGCAGCCATGCAGACAGGGAAGGCCAGCCCCAGCATTTT
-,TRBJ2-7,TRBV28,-,CASSLSGTFSYEQYF,TGTGCCAGCAGTTTATCGGGGACCTTTTCCTACGAGCAGTACTTC
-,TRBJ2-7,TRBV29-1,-,CSALSFPGAKEDEQYF,TGCAGTGCCCTTTCATTCCCCGGGGCGAAGGAGGACGAGCAGTACTTC
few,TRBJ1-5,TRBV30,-,CAWDQGQSNQPQHF,TGTGCCTGGGACCAGGGTCAGAGCAATCAGCCCCAGCATTTT
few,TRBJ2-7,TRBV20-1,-,CSTRDIPPGQYF,TGCAGTACTAGAGATATTCCCCCCGGGCAGTACTTC
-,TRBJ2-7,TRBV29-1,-,CSTANWDESYEQYF,TGCAGCACCGCTAACTGGGACGAATCCTACGAGCAGTACTTC
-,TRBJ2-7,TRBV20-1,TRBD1,CSARIDRGFRGEQYF,TGCAGTGCTAGAATCGACAGGGGATTCCGGGGCGAGCAGTACTTC
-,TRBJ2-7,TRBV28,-,CASNFYYEQYF,TGTGCCAGCAATTTCTACTACGAGCAGTACTTC
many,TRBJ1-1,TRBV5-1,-,CASSFSMNTEAFF,TGCGCCAGCAGCTTCAGTATGAACACTGAAGCTTTCTTT
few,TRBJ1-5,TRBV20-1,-,CSVRAQGLSNQPQHF,TGCAGTGTTAGAGCCCAGGGTTTGAGCAATCAGCCCCAGCATTTT
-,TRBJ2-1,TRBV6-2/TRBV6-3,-,CPSSYPWRGNEQFF,TGTCCCAGCAGTTACCCATGGAGGGGCAATGAGCAGTTCTTC
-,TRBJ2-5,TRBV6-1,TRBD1,CDSSESFGTDQETQYF,TGTGACAGCAGTGAATCATTCGGGACAGACCAAGAGACCCAGTACTTC
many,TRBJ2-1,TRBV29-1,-,CSVERGSDNEQFF,TGCAGCGTTGAACGGGGCTCGGACAATGAGCAGTTCTTC
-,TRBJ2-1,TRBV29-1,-,CSVRLDSINDQFF,TGCAGCGTTCGACTAGATTCAATCAATGACCAGTTCTTC
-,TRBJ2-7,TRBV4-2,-,CASSKGDIPTYEEYF,TGTGCCAGCAGCAAGGGCGACATCCCGACCTACGAGGAGTACTTT
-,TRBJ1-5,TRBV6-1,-,CASGEYSRAYSNQPQHF,TGTGCCAGTGGTGAGTATAGCAGGGCCTATAGCAATCAGCCCCAGCATTTT
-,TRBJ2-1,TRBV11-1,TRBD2,CASGLALAGLYNEQSF,TGTGCCAGCGGCTTAGCCCTAGCGGGCCTATACAATGAGCAGTCCTTC
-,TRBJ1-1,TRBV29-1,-,CSVKKGTDTETFF,TGCAGCGTGAAAAAGGGGACCGACACTGAAACTTTCTTT
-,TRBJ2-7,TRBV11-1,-,CASSIEAGRYEQYF,TGTGCCAGCAGCATCGAAGCGGGTCGATACGAGCAGTATTTC
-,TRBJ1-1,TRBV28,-,CASSRAVMNTEAFF,TGTGCCAGCAGTCGAGCCGTGATGAACACTGAAGCTTTCTTT
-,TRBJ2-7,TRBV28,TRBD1,CASDRTGTCYEQYF,TGTGCCAGCGATCGGACAGGGACCTGCTACGAGCAGTACTTC
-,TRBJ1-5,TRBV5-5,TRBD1,CASSWGTGTQGGNQPQHF,TGTGCCAGCAGCTGGGGGACAGGGACGCAGGGAGGCAATCAGCCCCAGCATTTT
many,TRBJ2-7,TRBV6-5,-,CASSPDRVSYEQYF,TGTGCCAGCAGTCCCGATAGGGTCTCCTACGAGCAGTACTTC
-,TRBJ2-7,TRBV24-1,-,CATSRGYGQYF,TGTGCCACCAGTAGGGGTTACGGGCAGTACTTC
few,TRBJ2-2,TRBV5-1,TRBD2,CASSSLAESTGELFF,TGCGCCAGCAGCAGTCTAGCGGAAAGTACCGGGGAGCTGTTTTTT
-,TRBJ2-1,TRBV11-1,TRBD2,CVSSPREGRYEQFF,TGTGTCAGTAGCCCGCGGGAGGGCCGCTATGAACAGTTCTTC
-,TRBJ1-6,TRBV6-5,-,CASSYFDGPNSSLHF,TGTGCCAGCAGTTACTTCGACGGGCCGAATTCGTCCCTCCACTTT
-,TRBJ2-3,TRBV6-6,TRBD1,CARTSGTGGADTQYF,TGTGCCAGGACTTCCGGGACAGGGGGTGCAGATACGCAGTATTTC
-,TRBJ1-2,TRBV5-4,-,CASSLGGAEVAGYTF,TGTGCCAGTAGCTTGGGGGGGGCAGAGGTGGCTGGCTACACCTTC
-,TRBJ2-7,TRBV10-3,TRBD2,CAIGEGTSGPYEQYF,TGTGCCATCGGTGAGGGGACTAGCGGTCCCTACGAGCAATACTTC
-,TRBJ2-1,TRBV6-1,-,CARSEIDTYNEQFF,TGTGCCAGGAGCGAAATCGACACCTACAATGAGCAGTTCTTC
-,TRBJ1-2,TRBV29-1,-,CSVARLRQCEGYTF,TGCAGCGTTGCTCGTCTGAGACAGTGTGAAGGCTACACCTTC
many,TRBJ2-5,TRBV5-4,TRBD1,CASSPTGVQETQYF,TGTGCCAGCAGCCCCACAGGGGTCCAAGAGACCCAGTACTTC
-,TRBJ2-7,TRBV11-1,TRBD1,CDNSRGQGISYVQYF,TGTGACAACAGCCGCGGACAGGGAATCTCCTACGTGCAGTACTTC
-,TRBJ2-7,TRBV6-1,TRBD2,CASIGRDPNYEQYF,TGTGCCAGCATCGGGAGGGACCCAAACTACGAGCAGTACTTT
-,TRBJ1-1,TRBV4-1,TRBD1,CANSQEGTGNLDSEAFF,TGCGCCAACAGCCAAGAGGGGACAGGGAATCTGGACTCTGAAGCTTTCTTT
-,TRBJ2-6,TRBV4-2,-,CTSGPRVRGSGANVLTF,TGTACCAGCGGCCCGAGGGTACGGGGGTCTGGGGCCAACGTCCTGACTTTC
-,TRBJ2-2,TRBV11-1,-,CASSLALEGSHAGELFF,TGTGCCAGCAGCTTAGCGCTCGAGGGTTCGCACGCCGGGGAGCTGTTTTTT
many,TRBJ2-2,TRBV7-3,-,CASSRAGGPNTGELFF,TGTGCCAGCAGCAGAGCTGGGGGGCCGAACACCGGGGAGCTGTTTTTT
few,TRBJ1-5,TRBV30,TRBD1,CAWRSSGTGNQPQHF,TGTGCCTGGCGTAGTTCCGGGACAGGGAACCAGCCCCAGCATTTT